A selection of T cell receptor beta chains follows, all from one sample in a study of blood T cell repertoires in COVID-19. TCRdb's table, derived via immunoSEQ multiplex PCR, lists solely in-frame clones and lacks some. The sample records some 86,000 clones, over 80% being singletons. What was sequenced was peripheral blood. The receptor source for this set is an elderly woman with active or convalescent COVID-19. Both conserved end residues are part of each CDR3. A D gene is named only where the DNA matches it firmly. Expanded clones get a size class; other rows say once, few or many, or leave the size out.

size: NA
V: TRBV19
J: TRBJ1-5
D: NA
DNA: TGTGCCAGTAGTATGGCGGAGGGGTTGGGTCAGCCCCAGCATTTT
CDR3: CASSMAEGLGQPQHF

size: NA
V: TRBV7-9
J: TRBJ2-7
D: NA
DNA: TGTGCCAGCAGCTCAGAAGTGGGGCTAGGGTCCTACGAGCAGTACTTC
CDR3: CASSSEVGLGSYEQYF

size: NA
V: TRBV4-3
J: TRBJ2-2
D: TRBD2
DNA: TGCGCCAGCAGCCGATACAGCGGGGATAACACCGGGGAGCTGTTTTTT
CDR3: CASSRYSGDNTGELFF

size: NA
V: TRBV6-5
J: TRBJ2-2
D: NA
DNA: TGTGCCAGCAGTTACCCCTCAGGGGCAAGATCCGGGGAGCTGTTTTTT
CDR3: CASSYPSGARSGELFF

size: few
V: TRBV5-4
J: TRBJ2-5
D: TRBD1
DNA: TGTGCCAGCAGCCGGACAGGGTTCACCCCCCAAGAGACCCAGTACTTC
CDR3: CASSRTGFTPQETQYF

size: NA
V: TRBV12-3/TRBV12-4
J: TRBJ2-1
D: NA
DNA: TGTGCCAGCACCAACGCGGGACTGGGGCAGTTCTTC
CDR3: CASTNAGLGQFF

size: few
V: TRBV7-9
J: TRBJ1-4
D: NA
DNA: TGTGCCAGCAGCTTGAGTGGAACTAATGAAAAACTGTTTTTT
CDR3: CASSLSGTNEKLFF

size: NA
V: TRBV5-1
J: TRBJ2-7
D: TRBD1
DNA: TGCGCCAGCAGCTTGGAGGTTGGACAGGGGAAAAGGCAGTACTTC
CDR3: CASSLEVGQGKRQYF

size: NA
V: TRBV5-6
J: TRBJ2-6
D: NA
DNA: TGTGCCAGCAGCGGGAGAGTCTCTGGGGCCAACGTCCTGACTTTC
CDR3: CASSGRVSGANVLTF

size: NA
V: TRBV10-3
J: TRBJ1-1
D: TRBD1
DNA: TGTGCCATCAGTGAGCCAAGACAGGGTCAAGCTTTCTTT
CDR3: CAISEPRQGQAFF

size: NA
V: TRBV19
J: TRBJ2-3
D: TRBD2
DNA: TGTGCCACCCGACGGGAGGGCCGTAACACAGATACGCAGTATTTT
CDR3: CATRREGRNTDTQYF

size: NA
V: TRBV27
J: TRBJ2-3
D: TRBD2
DNA: TGTGCCAGCAGTTTACGGACTAGCGGGCGCCAGAAGGCAGATACGCAGTATTTT
CDR3: CASSLRTSGRQKADTQYF

size: NA
V: TRBV6-5
J: TRBJ2-3
D: NA
DNA: TGTGCCAGCACTAGTACAACAGATACGCAGTATTTT
CDR3: CASTSTTDTQYF

size: NA
V: TRBV7-2
J: TRBJ2-1
D: NA
DNA: TGTGCCAGCAGCTTACAGGACATCTCCTACAATGAGCAGTTCTTC
CDR3: CASSLQDISYNEQFF

size: NA
V: TRBV28
J: TRBJ1-1
D: NA
DNA: TGTGCCAGCAGTTACGGGGGGCGAGTGGACACTGAAGCTTTCTTT
CDR3: CASSYGGRVDTEAFF

size: NA
V: TRBV5-1
J: TRBJ1-1
D: NA
DNA: TGCGCCAGCAGGGGTGGGGGCACGGTCACTGAAGCTTTCTTT
CDR3: CASRGGGTVTEAFF

size: NA
V: TRBV5-1
J: TRBJ1-2
D: TRBD1
DNA: TGCGCCAGCAGCTCAGGACAGGGCCCCTATGGCTACACCTTC
CDR3: CASSSGQGPYGYTF

size: NA
V: TRBV4-3
J: TRBJ2-5
D: TRBD1
DNA: TGCGCCAGCAGCCCCACAGGGGGTGTCGAGACCCAGTACTTC
CDR3: CASSPTGGVETQYF

size: NA
V: TRBV3-1/TRBV3-2
J: TRBJ1-1
D: NA
DNA: TGTGCCAGCAGCCCCTACTCCGAGAACACTGAAGCTTTCTTT
CDR3: CASSPYSENTEAFF

size: NA
V: TRBV28
J: TRBJ1-2
D: TRBD1
DNA: TGTGCCAGCACCCTCGGGACAGGGGAAGTTGGCTACACCTTC
CDR3: CASTLGTGEVGYTF

size: NA
V: TRBV19
J: TRBJ2-2
D: TRBD1
DNA: TGTGCCAGTACTAGGACAGGGAACACCGGGGAGCTGTTTTTT
CDR3: CASTRTGNTGELFF

size: NA
V: TRBV27
J: TRBJ2-1
D: TRBD2
DNA: TGTGCCAGCAGCCGACCGACTAGCGGGGCGGGCAATGAGCAGTTCTTC
CDR3: CASSRPTSGAGNEQFF

size: NA
V: TRBV5-1
J: TRBJ2-5
D: NA
DNA: TGCGCCAGCAGCTTGGCCTCAGGAGGGGAGACCCAGTACTTC
CDR3: CASSLASGGETQYF

size: NA
V: TRBV27
J: TRBJ1-3
D: NA
DNA: TGTGCCAGCAGTTTATCTTCCGGGGGAGGAAACACCATATATTTT
CDR3: CASSLSSGGGNTIYF

size: few
V: TRBV3-1/TRBV3-2
J: TRBJ1-2
D: NA
DNA: TGTGCCAGCAGCCAAGAATCCGGGGGCTACACCTTC
CDR3: CASSQESGGYTF

size: NA
V: TRBV12-3/TRBV12-4
J: TRBJ2-5
D: NA
DNA: TGTGCCAGCAGTTTAGTTCGAGAGACCCAGTACTTC
CDR3: CASSLVRETQYF

size: NA
V: TRBV25-1
J: TRBJ1-1
D: TRBD1
DNA: TGTGCCAGTAGGGACAGGATGAACACTGAAGCTTTCTTT
CDR3: CASRDRMNTEAFF

size: NA
V: TRBV14
J: TRBJ2-3
D: TRBD1
DNA: TGTGCCAGCAGCCGCCCCCTACAGGGGGCAAGGGATACGCAGTATTTT
CDR3: CASSRPLQGARDTQYF

size: NA
V: TRBV28
J: TRBJ2-6
D: TRBD1
DNA: TGTGCCAGCAGAACAGGGGCCCCCAACGTCCTGACTTTC
CDR3: CASRTGAPNVLTF

size: NA
V: TRBV3-1/TRBV3-2
J: TRBJ1-2
D: TRBD1
DNA: TGTGCCAGCAGCCAAGACCAGGGGGCGGGGGACTACACCTTC
CDR3: CASSQDQGAGDYTF

size: NA
V: TRBV19
J: TRBJ1-1
D: NA
DNA: TGTGCCAGTAGTAGACTAGGGGCGGGGAAGGGCACTGAAGCTTTCTTT
CDR3: CASSRLGAGKGTEAFF

size: NA
V: TRBV4-1
J: TRBJ1-5
D: NA
DNA: TGCGCCAGCAGCCAAGGCCTCGGGGGTAGGGATCAGCCCCAGCATTTT
CDR3: CASSQGLGGRDQPQHF

size: NA
V: TRBV7-2
J: TRBJ2-3
D: TRBD1
DNA: TGTGCCAGCAGCACACCCGGACAGGGAGCAGATACGCAGTATTTT
CDR3: CASSTPGQGADTQYF

size: NA
V: TRBV24-1
J: TRBJ2-7
D: NA
DNA: TGTGCCACCAGCTATACAGGGACCTACGAGCAGTACTTC
CDR3: CATSYTGTYEQYF

size: NA
V: TRBV28
J: TRBJ1-5
D: TRBD1
DNA: TGTGCCAGCAGTTTAGGGGACAGGAATCAGCCCCAGCATTTT
CDR3: CASSLGDRNQPQHF

size: NA
V: TRBV5-4
J: TRBJ2-6
D: NA
DNA: TGTGCCAGTACCGGGACACCCTTCTCTGGGGCCAACGTCCTGACTTTC
CDR3: CASTGTPFSGANVLTF

size: NA
V: TRBV11-3
J: TRBJ1-3
D: NA
DNA: TGTGCCAGCAGCTTATCGGGGGGAGTCTCTGGAAACACCATATATTTT
CDR3: CASSLSGGVSGNTIYF

size: NA
V: TRBV7-7
J: TRBJ2-3
D: NA
DNA: TGTGCCAGCAGCTCCCCGGGGGTGGGGAATACGCAGTATTTT
CDR3: CASSSPGVGNTQYF

size: NA
V: TRBV28
J: TRBJ1-5
D: NA
DNA: TGTGCCAGCAGTTCGGACAGAATTTATCAGCCCCAGCATTTT
CDR3: CASSSDRIYQPQHF

size: few
V: TRBV2
J: TRBJ1-2
D: TRBD1
DNA: TGTGCCAGCAGGACAGGGGTGATGAACTATGGCTACACCTTC
CDR3: CASRTGVMNYGYTF

size: NA
V: TRBV7-3
J: TRBJ2-1
D: NA
DNA: TGTGCCAGCAGCTTTAGCAGGGGCGACTACAATGAGCAGTTCTTC
CDR3: CASSFSRGDYNEQFF

size: NA
V: TRBV3-1/TRBV3-2
J: TRBJ2-5
D: TRBD2
DNA: TGTGCCAGCAGCCAAGTGACGGGACTAGCGCCCTTGTACTTC
CDR3: CASSQVTGLAPLYF

size: NA
V: TRBV7-9
J: TRBJ1-3
D: NA
DNA: TGTGCCAGCAGCTTAGAGATCGGTTCTGGAAACACCATATATTTT
CDR3: CASSLEIGSGNTIYF

size: NA
V: TRBV7-3
J: TRBJ2-2
D: TRBD2
DNA: TGTGCCAGCAGCTTAAACAGCGGGGGCACCGGGGAGCTGTTTTTT
CDR3: CASSLNSGGTGELFF

size: few
V: TRBV6-6
J: TRBJ1-1
D: NA
DNA: TGTGCCAGCAGTTATCGGGGTAGGTCTGCTTTCTTT
CDR3: CASSYRGRSAFF

size: NA
V: TRBV7-2
J: TRBJ2-5
D: NA
DNA: TGTGCCAGCAGACATGGGAGGTATCAAGAGACCCAGTACTTC
CDR3: CASRHGRYQETQYF

size: NA
V: TRBV29-1
J: TRBJ1-4
D: TRBD1
DNA: TGCAGCGTCGGACAGGGAGAAAAACTGTTTTTT
CDR3: CSVGQGEKLFF

size: NA
V: TRBV15
J: TRBJ2-7
D: TRBD2
DNA: TGTGCCACCAGCAGAGAGCTAGCGGGAGGCGAGCAGTACTTC
CDR3: CATSRELAGGEQYF

size: few
V: TRBV10-2
J: TRBJ2-5
D: NA
DNA: TGCGCCAGCAGCGGACAGTCCCAAGAGACCCAGTACTTC
CDR3: CASSGQSQETQYF

size: NA
V: TRBV11-2
J: TRBJ1-6
D: NA
DNA: TGTGCCAGCAGTTCCATAGGGACTGAAAATTCACCCCTCCACTTT
CDR3: CASSSIGTENSPLHF

size: NA
V: TRBV19
J: TRBJ2-4
D: NA
DNA: TGTGCCAGTAGTCCAACGGGACTTTGGGACATTCAGTACTTC
CDR3: CASSPTGLWDIQYF

size: NA
V: TRBV5-1
J: TRBJ1-1
D: TRBD1
DNA: TGCGCCAGCAGCCCAGGACAGGGGAGGACTGAAGCTTTCTTT
CDR3: CASSPGQGRTEAFF

size: NA
V: TRBV6-5
J: TRBJ2-7
D: TRBD2
DNA: TGTGCCAGCAGTTACGGACTAGCGGGGGAGCAGTACTTC
CDR3: CASSYGLAGEQYF

size: once
V: TRBV19
J: TRBJ1-2
D: NA
DNA: TGTGCCAGTAGTACCCATACAGGGCCCTATGGCTACACCTTC
CDR3: CASSTHTGPYGYTF

size: NA
V: TRBV29-1
J: TRBJ1-2
D: NA
DNA: TGCAGCGTTGAAGATCCGGGTTCCCGATATGGCTACACCTTC
CDR3: CSVEDPGSRYGYTF

size: NA
V: TRBV28
J: TRBJ1-5
D: NA
DNA: TGTGCCAGCAGTTTGGAGGGGATTAGCAATCAGCCCCAGCATTTT
CDR3: CASSLEGISNQPQHF

size: once
V: TRBV7-2
J: TRBJ2-2
D: NA
DNA: TGTGCCAGCAGAAATATAGCAGCCGGGGAGCTGTTTTTT
CDR3: CASRNIAAGELFF

size: NA
V: TRBV7-2
J: TRBJ1-3
D: TRBD1
DNA: TGTGCCAGCAGCGTCGACAGGGGGTCTGGAAACACCATATATTTT
CDR3: CASSVDRGSGNTIYF

size: NA
V: TRBV27
J: TRBJ1-4
D: NA
DNA: TGTGCCAGCAGTCCGTTGAGCGCCACTAATGAAAAACTGTTTTTT
CDR3: CASSPLSATNEKLFF

size: NA
V: TRBV6-2/TRBV6-3
J: TRBJ1-4
D: NA
DNA: TGTGCCAGCAGCAGAGCCCATGCAACTAATGAAAAACTGTTTTTT
CDR3: CASSRAHATNEKLFF